This T cell receptor (beta chain) comes out of a study of T cell changes during pregnancy in multiple sclerosis. Repertoires were generated with immunoSEQ multiplex PCR, while TCRdb's copy carries only in-frame clones and drops some. Seen here are fewer than 55,000 clones, approximately 91% observed once, and the top ten hold less than 0.5%. This CDR3 spans 16 amino acids. V lost 4 bases and J lost 5; bases outside the gene matches: 9. Germline CDR1 reads SGHNT; CDR2 reads YENEEA. The receptor's source is a female donor with multiple sclerosis, enrolled in a pregnancy study. The sequencing used CD4+ T cells from peripheral blood mononuclear cells, collected in the third trimester of pregnancy. The chain combines TRBV11-3 with TRBJ2-7, with TRBD2 matching over 12 bases. The DNA of the CDR3 is TGTGCCAGCAGCTCGCGGACTAGCGGGGACCCCAACGAGCAGTACTTC. Translation: CASSSRTSGDPNEQYF.